Shown below are 5 T cell receptor beta chains from a single sample sequenced in a study of T-cell memory formation after mild COVID-19 (dated by TCRdb to the early 2020s). The method was 5' RACE. Sequenced on an Illumina NovaSeq 6000. The public reads were reanalyzed by TCRdb: fastp trimming at Q25, MiXCR alignment, in-frame beta chains only. Under each unique CDR3 protein, matching rows form one entry showing the most common genes and DNA. In this sample the table shows over 55,000 distinct CDR3 sequences, 8% to 9.5% of which occur a single time. Of the sample, about 1.2% is held by the ten largest clones. Sequencing was performed on PBMCs or a T cell subset sorted from them (not recorded which). The source of these receptors is a man younger than 35 who had mild COVID-19 (a few samples of this study predate the infection). The sample titles of this study are shuffled in the database, so cell type and time point are left out; the donor was told from shared clones.

CDR3 region: CASVQGTSPYEQYV. As DNA, the CDR3 is TGTGCCAGCGTACAGGGGACTAGCCCGTACGAGCAGTACGTC. The genes are TRBV28 and TRBJ2-7; 9 bases map to TRBD2. Germline CDR1 and CDR2: MDHEN and SYDVKM. The J segment lost 4 bases and the V segment lost 8 bases, leaving 9 bases of the junction unmatched. The CDR3 has 14 amino acids.

This clonotype was observed a few times. V is TRBV12-3 or TRBV12-4 and J is TRBJ2-5, with 9 positions matching TRBD1. The length of the CDR3 is 14 residues. V trimming: 5 bases; J trimming: 7 bases; junction bases outside the gene matches: 8. The CDR3 DNA follows: TGTGCCAGCAGTACCTCCGGGACAGGGAGGACCCAGTACTTC. Protein sequence: CASSTSGTGRTQYF.

The chain combines TRBV4-2 with TRBJ2-1; TRBD1 might be the D (5 bases). Per germline, CDR1 LGHNA and CDR2 YNFKEQ. This CDR3 contains 14 residues. V lost 0 bases to trimming and J lost 10 bases, with 13 bases between them. CDR3: CASSQDPGAGEQFF. The CDR3 bases are TGTGCCAGCAGCCAAGATCCTGGGGCCGGCGAGCAGTTCTTC.

The J gene is TRBJ2-2, the V gene TRBV5-1, with D tentatively TRBD1 (6 bases). CDR1 is SGHRS, CDR2 YFSETQ, per germline. Trimming left V 3 bases short and J 5 bases short, with 11 bases between. The CDR3 totals 14 residues. In DNA form, the CDR3 reads TGCGCCAGCAGCTCGCAGGGGCCGACCGGGGAGCTGTTTTTT. This encodes CASSSQGPTGELFF.

This clonotype came up a few times. This chain links TRBV16 with TRBJ1-1; no clear D. The ends were cut back, 2 bases at V and 4 bases at J, with 11 bases in the middle. Per germline, CDR1 KGHSY and CDR2 FQNENV. This CDR3 has 14 amino acids. This CDR3 is CASSQGDAGTEAFF. The DNA of the CDR3 is TGTGCCAGCAGCCAAGGGGATGCGGGCACTGAAGCTTTCTTT. Full variable domain (missing parts from reference TRBV16 and TRBJ1-1): GEEVAQTPKHLVRGEGQKAKLYCAPIKGHSYVFWYQQVLKNEFKFLISFQNENVFDETGMPKERFSAKCLPNSPCSLEIQATKLEDSAVYFCASSQGDAGTEAFFGQGTRLTVV.